Each of the 29 T cell receptor beta chains below was sequenced from the same sample in a study of a mutant IDH1 vaccine in newly diagnosed glioma. The method was immunoSEQ multiplex PCR; TCRdb's version includes in-frame clones alone and lacks a portion of them. The top ten hold roughly 6.3% of the sample, which has tens of thousands of clones, around 78% seen once. Time point reported: week 23, last vaccination. The investigators gave 300 ug of mutant IDH1 20-mer peptide in each vaccine dose, together with topical imiquimod. No antigen is known for these receptors. The sequences come from PBMCs, collected from a glioma patient whose treatment included an IDH1 peptide vaccine. All receptors derive from a middle-aged woman with glioma. Some clones in this sample may be carry-over from other donors' samples.

This clone was seen once. The chain joins TRBV2 to TRBJ2-6; 12 nucleotides line up with TRBD1. Germline lookup yields CDR1 SNHLY and CDR2 FYNNEI. CDR3 size: 18 residues. The V gene end was trimmed by 4 bases and the J gene end by 3 bases; junction bases not matched to a gene: 7. The CDR3 DNA reads TGTGCCAGCAGTGGGCCGGGACAGGGGGCGCTTGGGGCCAACGTCCTGACTTTC. It specifies CASSGPGQGALGANVLTF.

The chain has TRBV5-6 and TRBJ2-7, with 8 bases matching TRBD2. CDR1 is SGHDT, CDR2 YYEEEE, per germline. V gave up 5 bases and J gave up 2 bases; unmatched junction bases: 3. This CDR3 has 13 amino acids. DNA for the CDR3: TGTGCCAGCAGTTTTAGCGGGGCCTACGAGCAGTACTTC. Protein product: CASSFSGAYEQYF.

The chain joins TRBV2 to TRBJ1-4; TRBD1 matches 9 bases. CDR1 SNHLY and CDR2 FYNNEI come from the germline V gene. After removal of 5 bases from V and 5 bases from J, the junction contained 3 bases not matched to a gene. The CDR3 length is 14 residues. The CDR3 reads CASSTDRGNEKLFF. CDR3 sequence (DNA): TGTGCCAGCAGTACAGACAGGGGGAATGAAAAACTGTTTTTT.

In its sample, this clone was seen once. This chain uses TRBV6-1 with TRBJ2-3; 10 nucleotides agree with TRBD2. Germline CDR1 and CDR2: MNHNS and SASEGT. V shed 5 bases and J 7 bases; nucleotides not matched to a gene: 6. The length of the CDR3 is 14 residues. The CDR3 protein is CASSLPGLANTQYF. The CDR3 bases are TGTGCCAGCAGTCTCCCGGGACTAGCGAATACGCAGTATTTT.

This chain links TRBV12-5 with TRBJ1-2, with D possibly being TRBD1 (6 bases). The CDR3 totals 14 residues. Germline CDR1 is LGHNT and CDR2 is FRNRAP. Trimming removed 5 bases from V and 6 bases from J, with 16 bases in between. CDR3 amino acids: CASGGGGGLDGYTF. The DNA of the CDR3 is TGTGCTAGTGGTGGCGGGGGGGGGCTCGATGGCTACACCTTC.

This sequence joins TRBV7-6 and TRBJ2-3; possible D gene TRBD1, 6 bases. V shed 1 base and J shed 6 bases, with 17 bases lying between them. Germline V lookup: CDR1 SGHVS, CDR2 FNYEAQ. There are 16 residues in the CDR3. The CDR3 DNA reads as TGTGCCAGCAGCTTAGGGGGTGGACAGCGCGCGGATACGCAGTATTTT. It specifies CASSLGGGQRADTQYF.

The chain uses TRBV29-1 and TRBJ2-7, with 9 bases that match TRBD2. V gave up 7 bases and J gave up 5 bases; unmatched junction bases: 12. Germline loops: CDR1 SQVTM, CDR2 ANQGSEA. The CDR3 is 14 residues long. CDR3 residues: CSAVAGAYNDEQYF. CDR3 bases: TGCAGCGCCGTAGCGGGAGCTTATAACGACGAGCAGTACTTC.

The J gene is TRBJ2-7, the V gene TRBV25-1, with D uncertain. Between the trimmed V and J ends, which lost 8 bases and 6 bases, there was a span of 14 bases. Germline CDR1 reads MGHDK; CDR2 reads SYGVNS. The CDR3 has 12 amino acids. CDR3 region: CASARVETEQYF. The CDR3 DNA reads TGTGCCAGCGCCAGAGTAGAGACCGAGCAGTACTTC.

V and J are TRBV5-1 and TRBJ2-7; TRBD1 is a possible D gene (5 bases). V lost 4 bases and J 5 bases, leaving 10 bases between the germline ends. CDR1 and CDR2 from the germline V gene are SGHRS and YFSETQ. The length of the CDR3 is 12 residues. CDR3 sequence (DNA): TGCGCCAGCAGCGCCAGGGTCCACGAGCAGTACTTC. Encoded protein: CASSARVHEQYF. The variable domain in full, completed from reference TRBV5-1 and TRBJ2-7, reads KAGVTQTPRYLIKTRGQQVTLSCSPISGHRSVSWYQQTPGQGLQFLFEYFSETQRNKGNFPGRFSGRQFSNSRSEMNVSTLELGDSALYLCASSARVHEQYFGPGTRLTVT.

CDR3 region: CASSKTGNSGNTIYF. The CDR3 region has the DNA TGTGCCAGCAGCAAGACGGGGAACTCTGGAAACACCATATATTTT. This rearrangement joins TRBV2 to TRBJ1-3, with D unresolved. The CDR3 has 15 amino acids. Trimming shortened V by 6 bases and J by 0 bases, and 12 bases separated the two germline ends. The germline CDR1 and CDR2 sequences are SNHLY and FYNNEI.

The V and J genes are TRBV5-6 and TRBJ2-7; 7 bases are a match to TRBD1. The CDR3 has 15 amino acids. J lost 5 bases, V lost 4 bases, and 12 bases had no gene match. Germline V gene data show CDR1 as SGHDT and CDR2 as YYEEEE. CDR3 sequence: CASSRRGQPRNEQYF. The CDR3 coding sequence is TGTGCCAGCAGCAGACGGGGACAGCCCAGGAACGAGCAGTACTTC.

The chain carries TRBV7-2 and TRBJ2-1, with 10 bases aligning to TRBD2. Germline-derived CDR1 and CDR2 are SGHTA and FQGNSA. The CDR3 is 16 residues long. The trim removed 0 bases at V and 10 bases at J, leaving 9 bases unmatched. Here the CDR3 reads CASSLATSGPLGEQFF. The DNA for the CDR3 is TGTGCCAGCAGCTTAGCGACTAGCGGGCCCCTCGGGGAGCAGTTCTTC.

This chain uses TRBV4-1 with TRBJ2-3; D is undetermined. There are 13 residues in the CDR3. V was trimmed by 3 bases and J by 6 bases, leaving 10 bases between them. Germline V gene data show CDR1 as MGHRA and CDR2 as YSYEKL. The CDR3 DNA follows: TGCGCCAGCAGCCAGAGAGGTGCGGATACGCAGTATTTT. Protein: CASSQRGADTQYF.

This clone occurred once. As DNA, the CDR3 is TGCGCCAGCAGCTCGGTTGGTACTACGGTGAACACTGAAGCTTTCTTT. Amino acids: CASSSVGTTVNTEAFF. The chain is built from TRBV4-1 and TRBJ1-1, with D uncertain. Per the germline V gene, CDR1 is MGHRA and CDR2 is YSYEKL. This CDR3 region has 16 residues. The V and J ends lost 5 bases and 0 bases respectively, with 16 bases between them.

The chain uses TRBV30 and TRBJ1-4; D is unclear. The germline V gene encodes CDR1 GTSNPN and CDR2 SVGIG (reference sequence). The ends were cut back, 2 bases at V and 4 bases at J, with 11 bases in the middle. The CDR3 extends over 14 amino acids. The CDR3 protein is CAWSPAAINEKLFF. CDR3 bases: TGTGCCTGGAGTCCGGCAGCAATTAATGAAAAACTGTTTTTT.

V usage is TRBV20-1 and J usage is TRBJ2-5; maybe TRBD2 (5 bases). Germline loops: CDR1 DFQATT, CDR2 SNEGSKA (reference sequence). The V gene lost 5 bases and the J gene lost 5 bases, with 9 bases spanning the gap. The CDR3 contains 11 residues. The CDR3 here is CSAWGVETQYF. For the CDR3, the DNA is TGCAGTGCTTGGGGAGTGGAGACCCAGTACTTC.

This chain connects TRBV29-1 to TRBJ1-2, with unresolved D. Trimming removed 3 bases at V and 8 bases at J, with 10 bases between. Germline V CDR1 and CDR2: SQVTM, ANQGSEA. The CDR3 spans 11 residues. In DNA, the CDR3 is TGCAGCGTTGATCAAACTGGGGGCTACACCTTC. This codes for CSVDQTGGYTF.

The CDR3 DNA follows: TGTGCCAGCAGCTTTATCGGAACAGGGAAGACCTACGAGCAGTACTTC. Encoded protein: CASSFIGTGKTYEQYF. This sequence joins TRBV7-8 and TRBJ2-7, with TRBD1 as a possible D gene (6 bases). Germline loops: CDR1 SGHVS, CDR2 FQNEAQ. V gave up 3 bases and J gave up 2 bases, with 17 bases separating them. This CDR3 is built from 16 residues.

The rearrangement links TRBV5-1 to TRBJ2-7; 10 nucleotides line up with TRBD1. CDR1 is SGHRS and CDR2 is YFSETQ in the germline V gene. The CDR3 runs 14 residues. Trimming took 0 bases from V and 4 from J; bases not matched to a gene: 1. In DNA form, the CDR3 reads TGCGCCAGCAGCTTGGAGGGACAGGGGTACGAGCAGTACTTC. Its translation is CASSLEGQGYEQYF.

This clone was seen once. V and J are TRBV5-1 and TRBJ2-7; D is uncertain. The germline V gene encodes CDR1 SGHRS and CDR2 YFSETQ. Deletions cut 0 bases from V and 7 bases from J, with 8 bases between. CDR3 length: 12 amino acids. In DNA form, the CDR3 reads TGCGCCAGCAGCTTGGTCATTGGGGAGCAGTACTTC. Translation: CASSLVIGEQYF.

Judged by abundance, this clone is hyperexpanded. The chain joins TRBV7-8 to TRBJ2-1, with 7 bases fitting TRBD2. V gave up 5 bases and J gave up 0 bases; unmatched junction bases: 4. In germline, CDR1 is SGHVS, CDR2 FQNEAQ. The CDR3 has 15 residues. CDR3: CASSVSGNSYNEQFF. The CDR3 DNA reads as TGTGCCAGCAGCGTAAGCGGGAACTCCTACAATGAGCAGTTCTTC.

CDR3 amino acids: CASSSADIQYF. CDR3 sequence (DNA): TGTGCCAGCAGTTCGGCGGACATTCAGTACTTC. This chain connects TRBV6-5 to TRBJ2-4; D unclear. V lost 4 bases and J 8 bases, leaving 6 bases between the germline ends. The CDR3 has 11 amino acids. CDR1 MNHEY and CDR2 SVGAGI come from the germline V gene.

The chain recombines TRBV4-1 with TRBJ1-2, with no clear D. V was cut by 3 bases and J by 0 bases, with 5 bases left in between. The CDR3 has 13 residues. Germline assignment: CDR1 MGHRA and CDR2 YSYEKL. CDR3 residues: CASSHGANYGYTF. CDR3 coding DNA: TGCGCCAGCAGCCATGGAGCTAACTATGGCTACACCTTC.

The chain recombines TRBV27 with TRBJ2-3; 9 positions match TRBD2. The CDR3 contains 15 residues. Trimming took 3 bases from V and 0 from J; bases not matched to a gene: 1. The germline CDR1 and CDR2 sequences are MNHEY and SMNVEV (reference sequence). CDR3: CASSFGLASTDTQYF. CDR3 sequence (DNA): TGTGCCAGCAGTTTTGGACTAGCGAGCACAGATACGCAGTATTTT.

The J gene is TRBJ1-2, the V gene TRBV6-5, with 10 bases identical to TRBD1. Germline loops: CDR1 MNHEY, CDR2 SVGAGI. This CDR3 has 14 amino acids. V dropped 7 bases and J dropped 4; count of bases not matched to a gene: 6. The CDR3, as DNA: TGTGCCAGCAAGAGGACAGGGGGGCCCTATGGCTACACCTTC. Protein product: CASKRTGGPYGYTF.

V and J are TRBV4-2 and TRBJ2-2; TRBD2 aligns across 7 bases. Trimming cost V 2 bases and J 1 base; bases outside gene matches: 7. The germline CDR1 and CDR2 sequences are LGHNA and YNFKEQ. This CDR3 is 17 amino acids long. The CDR3 reads CASSQTSGALNTGELFF. Written as DNA, the CDR3 is TGTGCCAGCAGCCAAACAAGCGGGGCCCTGAACACCGGGGAGCTGTTTTTT.

The chain uses TRBV11-3 and TRBJ2-5; 14 bases match TRBD2. J was trimmed by 2 bases and V by 4 bases; bases with no gene match: 3. Looked up from germline, CDR1 is SGHNT and CDR2 is YENEEA. The CDR3 is 16 residues long. CDR3 coding DNA: TGTGCCAGCAGCTCTCGACTAGCGGGAGGGCAAGAGACCCAGTACTTC. Translation gives CASSSRLAGGQETQYF.

The CDR3 sequence: CAWGGTSGLSTDTQYF. The CDR3 nucleotides are TGTGCCTGGGGTGGGACTAGCGGACTTAGCACAGATACGCAGTATTTT. This chain uses TRBV30 with TRBJ2-3; 11 bases match TRBD2. Germline loops: CDR1 GTSNPN, CDR2 SVGIG (reference sequence). This CDR3 has 16 amino acids. Trimming took 5 bases from V and 0 from J; bases not matched to a gene: 7.

The genes are TRBV6-4 and TRBJ2-7; 8 positions agree with TRBD2. Trimming removed 2 bases from V and 7 bases from J; junction bases left unmatched: 7. The CDR3 has 14 amino acids. Germline CDR1 is MRHNA and CDR2 is SNTAGT. DNA for the CDR3: TGTGCCAGCAGTGACATAGCGGGATCGGAAGAGCAGTACTTC. This encodes CASSDIAGSEEQYF.